This T cell receptor beta chain derives from a study of OX40 agonist ivuxolimab in advanced cancers. In the study overall: With a range of about 20 to 79, age averaged approximately 54 years, and 65% to 90% were male. General study findings and limits: The work left the antigen specificity of expanded peripheral T cells undetermined. At 0.1 to 3.0 mg/kg, CD4+ and CD8+ blood T cells expanded clonally by week 6.

The CDR3 totals 14 residues. Germline-derived CDR1 and CDR2 are LNHDA and SQIVND (reference sequence). J was trimmed by 5 bases and V by 5 bases; bases with no gene match: 6. As regards this clone: Its antigen is not known.

Clones were read by immunoSEQ multiplex PCR, and TCRdb kept only the in-frame ones, dropping some. The data contain 70,000 to 95,000 clones, 80% to 90% of them seen just once; the ten biggest clones take up about 5.9%. V and J are TRBV19 and TRBJ2-5, with 9 nucleotides matching TRBD2. Specimen: CD4+ or CD8+ T cells sorted from blood, collected in a trial of the OX40 agonist ivuxolimab. This receptor was identified in an adult with an advanced solid tumor such as melanoma, head and neck, liver or kidney cancer. CDR3 protein: CASSPTSGRETQYF. For the CDR3, the DNA is TGTGCCAGTAGTCCAACCAGCGGGAGGGAGACCCAGTACTTC.